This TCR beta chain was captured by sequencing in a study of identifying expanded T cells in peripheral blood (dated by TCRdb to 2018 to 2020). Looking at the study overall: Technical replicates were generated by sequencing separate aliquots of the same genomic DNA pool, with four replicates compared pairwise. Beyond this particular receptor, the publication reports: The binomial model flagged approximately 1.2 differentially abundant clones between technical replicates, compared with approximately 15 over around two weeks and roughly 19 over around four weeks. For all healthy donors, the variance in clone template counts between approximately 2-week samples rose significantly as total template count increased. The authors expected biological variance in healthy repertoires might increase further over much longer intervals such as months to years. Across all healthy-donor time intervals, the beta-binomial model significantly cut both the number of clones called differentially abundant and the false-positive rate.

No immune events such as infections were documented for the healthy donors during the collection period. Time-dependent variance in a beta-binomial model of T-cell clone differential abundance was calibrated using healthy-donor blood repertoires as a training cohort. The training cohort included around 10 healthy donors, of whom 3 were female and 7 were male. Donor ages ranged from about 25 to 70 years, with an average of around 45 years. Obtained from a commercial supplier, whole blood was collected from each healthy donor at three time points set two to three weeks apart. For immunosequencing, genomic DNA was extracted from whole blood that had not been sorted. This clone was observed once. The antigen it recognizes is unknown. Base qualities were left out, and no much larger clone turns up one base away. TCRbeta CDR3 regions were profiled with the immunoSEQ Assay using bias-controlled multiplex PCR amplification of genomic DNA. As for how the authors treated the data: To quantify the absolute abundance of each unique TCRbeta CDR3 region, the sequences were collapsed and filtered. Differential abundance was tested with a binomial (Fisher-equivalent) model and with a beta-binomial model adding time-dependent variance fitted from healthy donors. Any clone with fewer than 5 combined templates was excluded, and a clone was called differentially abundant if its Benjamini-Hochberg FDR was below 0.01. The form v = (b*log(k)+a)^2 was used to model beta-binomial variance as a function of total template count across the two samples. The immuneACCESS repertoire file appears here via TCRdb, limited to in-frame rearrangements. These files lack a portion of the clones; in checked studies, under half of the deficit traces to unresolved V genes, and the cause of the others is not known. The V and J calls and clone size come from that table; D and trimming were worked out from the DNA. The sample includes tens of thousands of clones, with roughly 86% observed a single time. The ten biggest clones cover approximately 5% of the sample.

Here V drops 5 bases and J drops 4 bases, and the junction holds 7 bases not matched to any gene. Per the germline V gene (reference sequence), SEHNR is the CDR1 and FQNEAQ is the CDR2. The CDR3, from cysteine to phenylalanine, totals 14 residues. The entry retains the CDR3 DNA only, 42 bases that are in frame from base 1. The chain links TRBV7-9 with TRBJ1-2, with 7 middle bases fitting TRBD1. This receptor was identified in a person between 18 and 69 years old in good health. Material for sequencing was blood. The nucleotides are TGTGCCAGCAGCCGGGACAGTTTTGCCTATGGCTACACCTTC. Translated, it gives CASSRDSFAYGYTF.